This T cell receptor beta chain was captured by sequencing in a study of blood T cell repertoires in COVID-19. Original processing methods: Using reference gene primer amplification, nucleated cell counts were estimated. The protocol was immunoSEQ multiplex PCR, while the TCRdb copy is restricted to in-frame clones and leaves out a portion. The V and J calls and clone size come from that table; D and trimming were worked out from the DNA. The table has 150,000 to 200,000 clones, less than 85% seen once. Assignment of participants to cohorts was predicated upon participant-reported clinical history. Sequencing used PBMCs or T cells enriched from blood (not recorded which). The source is a man aged 50 to 59 who had recovered from COVID-19.

The CDR3 coding sequence is TGTGCCAGCAGTTTGGAATCAGGGAACACTGAAGCTTTCTTT. The encoded protein is CASSLESGNTEAFF. This chain uses TRBV28 with TRBJ1-1; D call uncertain. CDR1 and CDR2 from the germline V gene are MDHEN and SYDVKM. The CDR3 loop spans 14 amino acids. V shed 3 bases and J shed 1 base, with 9 bases lying between them.